These 18 T cell receptor beta chains originate from one sample sequenced in a study of T-cell reconstitution after alpha-beta-depleted transplantation in children. A TCRbeta library incorporating unique molecular identifiers was prepared. MiXCR was run by TCRdb on the PCR reads, yielding one entry per CDR3 protein. The sample consists of about 490,000 distinct CDR3 sequences, over 9.5% of them appearing once. Sequencing used PBMCs, obtained before TCRalphabeta/CD19-depleted stem cell transplant. These receptors all come from a child aged 2-9 years with inherited bone marrow failure, due to receive a stem cell transplant.

This clonotype was observed at least ten times. The rearrangement links TRBV9 to TRBJ2-7; D tentatively fits TRBD1 or TRBD2 (5 bases each). Germline values: CDR1 SGDLS, CDR2 YYNGEE. Trimming left V 0 bases short and J 10 bases short, with 11 bases between. The CDR3 is 12 amino acids. CDR3: CASSVAQGAQYF. DNA for the CDR3: TGTGCCAGCAGCGTAGCTCAGGGAGCTCAGTACTTC.

Concerning this clonotype: A much larger clone lies a single base off, so this may be a read error. The genes are TRBV27 and TRBJ2-1; 9 bases are shared with TRBD2. Germline CDR1 is MNHEY and CDR2 is SMNVEV (reference sequence). The CDR3 runs to 16 residues. The CDR3 loop is CASSRFSGSTRNDQFF. Here the CDR3 DNA reads TGTGCCAGCAGTCGCTTTAGCGGGAGTACGCGCAATGACCAGTTCTTC.

The chain combines TRBV20-1 with TRBJ2-3; 8 bases line up with TRBD1. With 6 bases clipped from V and 4 bases from J, the junction kept 3 bases outside the gene matches. This CDR3 has 12 amino acids. Germline V gene data show CDR1 as DFQATT and CDR2 as SNEGSKA (reference sequence). Written as DNA, the CDR3 is TGCAGTGCCCTGGGACAGGCAGATACGCAGTATTTT. As protein: CSALGQADTQYF.

This clonotype was recorded a few times. The chain employs TRBV5-1 and TRBJ2-5; TRBD2 agrees at 8 bases. The germline V gene has CDR1 SGHRS and CDR2 YFSETQ. The CDR3 contains 17 residues. Losses at the gene ends were 0 bases for V and 1 base for J; bases not matched to a gene: 8. The CDR3 here is CASSLDGTSGIQETQYF. In DNA form, the CDR3 reads TGCGCCAGCAGCTTGGATGGAACTAGCGGCATCCAAGAGACCCAGTACTTC.

A note on this clonotype: This may be a read error, as it is one base from a much larger clone. The chain employs TRBV27 and TRBJ2-7, with 7 nucleotides matching TRBD2. Germline-derived CDR1 and CDR2 are MNHEY and SMNVEV (reference sequence). The CDR3 spans 13 residues. V was pared by 5 bases and J by 8 bases, with 9 bases of the junction left unmatched. For the CDR3, the DNA is TGTGCCAGCAGTCTAGCGGATGGGGGGAAGCAGTACTTC. Protein: CASSLADGGKQYF.

The table lists this clonotype with many counts. J is TRBJ2-7 and V is TRBV11-2; 11 bases align to TRBD2. Germline V gene sequence: CDR1 SGHAT, CDR2 FQNNGV. V dropped 5 bases and J dropped 5; count of bases not matched to a gene: 5. The CDR3 length is 14 residues. This CDR3 is CASSPGLAVDEQYF. Here the CDR3 DNA reads TGTGCCAGCAGCCCGGGACTAGCGGTTGACGAGCAGTACTTC.

This clonotype was recorded many times. The chain has TRBV4-3 and TRBJ2-1; D ambiguous. The V and J ends lost 4 bases and 0 bases respectively, with 10 bases between them. The germline V gene has CDR1 LGHNA and CDR2 YSLEER. The CDR3 has 15 residues. DNA for the CDR3: TGCGCCAGCAGCCCATACCCGACCTCCTACAATGAGCAGTTCTTC. Residues: CASSPYPTSYNEQFF.

In its sample, this clonotype was seen many times. The rearrangement uses TRBV4-3 and TRBJ1-4; D is unresolved. This CDR3 contains 14 residues. The germline V and J ends were trimmed by 1 base and 7 bases, with 10 bases remaining between them. The germline V gene encodes CDR1 LGHNA and CDR2 YSLEER. Written as DNA, the CDR3 is TGCGCCAGCAGCCAAGCGAGCCCGTCTGAAAAACTGTTTTTT. Translation gives CASSQASPSEKLFF.

This clonotype was picked up many times. The chain combines TRBV7-2 with TRBJ2-2; a possible D gene is TRBD1 (6 bases). V shed 4 bases and J shed 4 bases, with 7 bases lying between them. CDR1 and CDR2 (germline): SGHTA, FQGNSA. The CDR3 covers 13 residues. The CDR3 region has the DNA TGTGCCAGCAGCTCGGACAGCACCGGGGAGCTGTTTTTT. Amino acids: CASSSDSTGELFF. Full variable domain (outside the CDR3, taken from reference TRBV7-2 and TRBJ2-2): GAGVSQSPSNKVTEKGKDVELRCDPISGHTALYWYRQSLGQGLEFLIYFQGNSAPDKSGLPSDRFSAERTGGSVSTLTIQRTQQEDSAVYLCASSSDSTGELFFGEGSRLTVL.

This clonotype came up many times. V gene TRBV12-3 or TRBV12-4 combines with J gene TRBJ2-1; TRBD1 matches 9 bases. The CDR3 loop spans 12 amino acids. J was trimmed by 16 bases and V by 1 base; bases with no gene match: 5. The CDR3 nucleotides are TGTGCCAGCAGTTTAGTGGGACAGGGCCTCTTCTTC. This encodes CASSLVGQGLFF.

This clonotype came up once. One end of the junction is discordant with germline, which a read error may explain. V is TRBV4-3 and J is TRBJ2-3; D not resolved. Per germline, CDR1 LGHNA and CDR2 YSLEER. The CDR3 has 13 residues. CDR3 nucleotide sequence: TGCGCCAGCAGGCAAGATATAGCTGATACGCAGTATTTT. Translation gives CASRQDIADTQYF.

This clonotype was observed at least ten times. The chain carries TRBV4-3 and TRBJ2-7, with 7 positions matching TRBD1. CDR1 is LGHNA, CDR2 YSLEER, per germline. Trimming at V came to 4 bases and at J to 7 bases, leaving 13 bases not matched to a gene. The CDR3 is 15 residues long. The CDR3 here is CASSPSLGGRSEQYF. The DNA of the CDR3 is TGCGCCAGCAGCCCCTCCTTAGGGGGCAGGAGTGAGCAGTACTTC.

This clonotype has more than one count but fewer than ten. The chain links TRBV12-3 or TRBV12-4 to TRBJ2-1; TRBD2 aligns across 13 bases. The V segment lost 0 bases and the J segment 5 bases; nucleotides outside the gene matches: 7. CDR3 length: 18 amino acids. The CDR3 sequence is CASSLALGLAGEDNEQFF. The CDR3, as DNA: TGTGCCAGCAGTTTAGCGCTAGGACTAGCGGGAGAGGACAATGAGCAGTTCTTC.

Ten or more counts support this clonotype. CDR3 bases: TGTGCCAGCAGCGGGAGGGACCTCTCTGAAGCTTTCTTT. Its translation is CASSGRDLSEAFF. This chain connects TRBV9 to TRBJ1-1; possible D gene TRBD1, 5 bases. Germline lookup yields CDR1 SGDLS and CDR2 YYNGEE. Deletions cut 3 bases from V and 6 bases from J, with 12 bases between. The CDR3 is 13 amino acids. Full variable domain (remainder filled in from reference TRBV9 and TRBJ1-1): DSGVTQTPKHLITATGQRVTLRCSPRSGDLSVYWYQQSLDQGLQFLIQYYNGEERAKGNILERFSAQQFPDLHSELNLSSLELGDSALYFCASSGRDLSEAFFGQGTRLTVV.

Ten or more counts support this clonotype. The V gene is TRBV10-3, the J gene TRBJ2-7; 9 bases match TRBD2. Per germline, CDR1 ENHRY and CDR2 SYGVKD. The CDR3 spans 14 residues. Trimming cost V 8 bases and J 0 bases; bases outside gene matches: 5. The CDR3 coding sequence is TGTGCCATCGGGCTAGCGGGAAGCTCCTACGAGCAGTACTTC. Translation: CAIGLAGSSYEQYF.

V and J are TRBV29-1 and TRBJ2-3; 10 bases fit TRBD2. The ends lost 8 bases at V and 3 bases at J; junction bases unmatched: 5. This CDR3 spans 13 amino acids. CDR1 and CDR2 (germline): SQVTM, ANQGSEA. As DNA, the CDR3 is TGCAGCACTCTAGCGGGAGTAACAGATACGCAGTATTTT. Residues: CSTLAGVTDTQYF.

This clonotype was seen repeatedly, ten times or more. V gene TRBV12-3 or TRBV12-4 combines with J gene TRBJ2-3; possibly TRBD2 for D (5 bases). The CDR3 has 11 residues. V was shortened by 7 bases and J by 6 bases, with 8 bases between the two germline ends. CDR3 sequence: CASTEGDTQYF. The CDR3 nucleotides are TGTGCCAGCACTGAGGGCGATACGCAGTATTTT.

There are a few counts of this clonotype. The rearrangement joins TRBV19 to TRBJ2-2, with 9 bases fitting TRBD1. V lost 3 bases, J lost 0 bases, and 11 bases stayed unmatched. The CDR3 spans 19 residues. CDR1 and CDR2 from the germline V gene are LNHDA and SQIVND (reference sequence). The CDR3 is CASSMGPGQGPANTGELFF. The CDR3 bases are TGTGCCAGTAGTATGGGACCGGGACAGGGACCCGCGAACACCGGGGAGCTGTTTTTT.